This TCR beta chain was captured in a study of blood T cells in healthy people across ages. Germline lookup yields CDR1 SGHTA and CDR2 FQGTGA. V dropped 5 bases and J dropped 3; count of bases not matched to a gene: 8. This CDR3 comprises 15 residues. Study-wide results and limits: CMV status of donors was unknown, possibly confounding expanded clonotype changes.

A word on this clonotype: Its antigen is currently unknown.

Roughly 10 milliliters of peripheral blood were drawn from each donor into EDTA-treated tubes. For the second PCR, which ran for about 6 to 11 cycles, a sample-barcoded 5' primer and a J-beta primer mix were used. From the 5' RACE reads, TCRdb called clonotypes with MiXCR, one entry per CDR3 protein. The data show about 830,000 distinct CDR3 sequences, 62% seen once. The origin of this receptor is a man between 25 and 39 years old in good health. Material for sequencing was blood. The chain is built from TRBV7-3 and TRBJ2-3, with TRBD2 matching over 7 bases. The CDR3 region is CASSPDGLETDTQYF. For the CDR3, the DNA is TGTGCCAGCAGCCCCGACGGACTAGAAACAGATACGCAGTATTTT.